Below, 21 T cell receptor beta chains from the same sample are listed, as sequenced in a study of cytomegalovirus exposure and HLA in healthy donors. In the PCR, 60 Vbeta and 13 Jbeta primers were used. TCRdb's copy holds only in-frame clones and misses some; the assay was immunoSEQ multiplex PCR. The sample lists more than 85,000 clones, roughly 79% occurring once. Sequenced: PBMCs. The receptor set was obtained from a woman aged 45-65 years in good health and CMV-seropositive.

This clone was counted once. The chain couples TRBV7-2 to TRBJ2-5, with 7 bases identical to TRBD2. V shed 6 bases and J 5 bases; nucleotides not matched to a gene: 9. Germline loops: CDR1 SGHTA, CDR2 FQGNSA. The CDR3 consists of 14 residues. Here the CDR3 reads CASRPSGIGETQYF. CDR3 coding DNA: TGTGCCAGCAGACCGAGCGGGATAGGCGAGACCCAGTACTTC.

The chain's CDR3 is CASSEVSRTDTQYF. Written as DNA, the CDR3 is TGTGCCAGCAGTGAAGTCAGTCGCACAGATACGCAGTATTTT. J is TRBJ2-3 and V is TRBV6-1; D is undetermined. In germline, CDR1 is MNHNS, CDR2 SASEGT. V was cut by 1 base and J by 1 base, with 6 bases left in between. This CDR3 spans 14 amino acids.

This rearrangement joins TRBV27 to TRBJ2-7; TRBD2 matches 8 bases. V dropped 3 bases and J dropped 2; count of bases not matched to a gene: 3. The CDR3 has 14 residues. Germline CDR1 and CDR2: MNHEY and SMNVEV (reference sequence). CDR3 DNA sequence: TGTGCCAGCAGTTTGGGACTAGGCGCCTACGAGCAGTACTTC. Protein: CASSLGLGAYEQYF.

The chain is built from TRBV11-1 and TRBJ2-7, with TRBD1 matching 9 bases. This CDR3 is 16 amino acids long. In germline, CDR1 is SGHAT, CDR2 FQDESV (reference sequence). The J segment lost 4 bases and the V segment lost 5 bases, leaving 12 bases of the junction unmatched. DNA of the CDR3: TGTGCCAGCAGCAAGGACAGGGGCGCTTCGGGGTACGAGCAGTACTTC. Amino acid sequence: CASSKDRGASGYEQYF.

V and J are TRBV4-3 and TRBJ1-5; TRBD1 matches 7 bases. CDR3 length equals 15 residues. J lost 6 bases, V lost 0 bases, and 5 bases had no gene match. The germline V gene encodes CDR1 LGHNA and CDR2 YSLEER. For the CDR3, the DNA is TGCGCCAGCAGCCAAGAGGCGAGGGGGCTTCAGCCCCAGCATTTT. As protein: CASSQEARGLQPQHF.

J is TRBJ2-3 and V is TRBV11-2, with 9 bases matching TRBD1. V shed 5 bases and J 2 bases; nucleotides not matched to a gene: 8. Germline CDR1 and CDR2: SGHAT and FQNNGV. The CDR3 runs to 16 residues. CDR3 residues: CASSRRGTGITDTQYF. CDR3 DNA: TGTGCCAGCAGCCGCAGGGGGACAGGGATCACAGATACGCAGTATTTT.

This CDR3 is CASSQERLVAQYF. CDR3 DNA sequence: TGCGCCAGCAGCCAAGAGCGGCTGGTCGCGCAGTATTTT. This rearrangement joins TRBV4-3 to TRBJ2-3; no firm D call. Germline CDR1 LGHNA, CDR2 YSLEER. The CDR3 has 13 residues. V lost 0 bases and J lost 10, with 11 bases in between.

The chain couples TRBV7-9 to TRBJ1-1; D is undetermined. Germline lookup yields CDR1 SEHNR and CDR2 FQNEAQ (reference sequence). Trimming removed 5 bases from V and 0 bases from J, with 13 bases in between. The CDR3 covers 15 residues. This CDR3 is CASSPNRVLNTEAFF. CDR3 in DNA: TGTGCCAGCAGCCCTAACAGAGTTCTGAACACTGAAGCTTTCTTT.

The chain combines TRBV6-1 with TRBJ1-4; 8 bases map to TRBD1. The germline CDR1 and CDR2 sequences are MNHNS and SASEGT. The CDR3 loop spans 15 amino acids. The junction had 11 bases not matched to a gene; V was cut back by 6 bases and J by 8 bases. The DNA for the CDR3 is TGTGCCAGCAGAGTTACAGGGGGAGGAAGGGAAAAACTGTTTTTT. As protein: CASRVTGGGREKLFF.

The rearrangement joins TRBV7-2 to TRBJ2-1; D may be TRBD2 (5 bases). Trimming removed 1 base at V and 8 bases at J, with 12 bases between. CDR1 SGHTA and CDR2 FQGNSA come from the germline V gene. This CDR3 has 14 residues. The CDR3 DNA reads as TGTGCCAGCAGCTTAGGGGTGGGAGCTTATGAGCAGTTCTTC. Its translation is CASSLGVGAYEQFF.

The V and J genes are TRBV19 and TRBJ2-1; D unresolved. The CDR3 loop spans 11 amino acids. Germline V gives CDR1 LNHDA, CDR2 SQIVND (reference sequence). Trimming stripped 6 bases from V and 4 bases from J, with 4 bases between. The CDR3 DNA reads as TGTGCCAGTAGGAGTTACAATGAGCAGTTCTTC. Protein sequence: CASRSYNEQFF.

The chain couples TRBV25-1 to TRBJ1-5; D uncertain. The CDR3 runs 13 residues. V lost 3 bases to trimming and J lost 4 bases, with 7 bases between them. CDR1 and CDR2 from the germline V gene are MGHDK and SYGVNS. In DNA form, the CDR3 reads TGTGCCAGCAGTGATCGGGGAAATCAGCCCCAGCATTTT. This codes for CASSDRGNQPQHF.

The genes are TRBV19 and TRBJ2-1; 10 nucleotides match TRBD2. The CDR3 sequence is 14 residues long. The V gene end was trimmed by 5 bases and the J gene end by 7 bases; junction bases not matched to a gene: 5. Germline assignment: CDR1 LNHDA and CDR2 SQIVND (reference sequence). CDR3 nucleotides: TGTGCCAGTAGTCGTGGTAGCGGGGGGAATGAGCAGTTCTTC. Amino acids: CASSRGSGGNEQFF.

The rearrangement uses TRBV11-2 and TRBJ2-3, with TRBD2 as a possible D gene (5 bases). Germline loops: CDR1 SGHAT, CDR2 FQNNGV. This CDR3 comprises 14 residues. Deletions cut 4 bases from V and 2 bases from J, with 10 bases between. The CDR3 sequence: CASSSLANTDTQYF. In nucleotides, the CDR3 is TGTGCCAGCAGCTCTTTAGCGAACACAGATACGCAGTATTTT. Full variable domain (rest looked up from reference TRBV11-2 and TRBJ2-3): EAGVAQSPRYKIIEKRQSVAFWCNPISGHATLYWYQQILGQGPKLLIQFQNNGVVDDSQLPKDRFSAERLKGVDSTLKIQPAKLEDSAVYLCASSSLANTDTQYFGPGTRLTVL.

The V gene is TRBV4-1, the J gene TRBJ1-1; D call uncertain. In germline, CDR1 is MGHRA, CDR2 YSYEKL. The ends were cut back, 3 bases at V and 6 bases at J, with 8 bases in the middle. The CDR3 spans 12 residues. CDR3 region: CASSHLGAEAFF. CDR3 sequence (DNA): TGCGCCAGCAGCCACCTGGGCGCTGAAGCTTTCTTT.

V is TRBV5-6 and J is TRBJ2-5; 7 bases are shared with TRBD1. Germline lookup yields CDR1 SGHDT and CDR2 YYEEEE. The length of the CDR3 is 14 residues. V lost 5 bases, J lost 3 bases, and 7 bases stayed unmatched. The CDR3 reads CASRLGTAEETQYF. The CDR3 DNA is TGTGCCAGCAGACTTGGGACAGCGGAAGAGACCCAGTACTTC.

This clone was seen only a few times. This chain uses TRBV4-2 with TRBJ1-2, with a tentative D call TRBD1 (6 bases). V lost 4 bases, J lost 7 bases, and 16 bases lay in between. Germline CDR1 LGHNA, CDR2 YNFKEQ. The CDR3 covers 14 residues. CDR3 in DNA: TGTGCCAGCAGCCTACAGGGAGCCCCCCTTGGCTACACCTTC. This codes for CASSLQGAPLGYTF.

The chain uses TRBV5-1 and TRBJ2-7; a weak D match, TRBD1 (5 bases). The germline gives CDR1 SGHRS, CDR2 YFSETQ. This CDR3 has 14 residues. V was cut by 3 bases and J by 2 bases, with 12 bases left in between. The CDR3 DNA reads as TGCGCCAGCAGCTCGGTGGACAACCCCTACGAGCAGTACTTC. It specifies CASSSVDNPYEQYF.

This chain connects TRBV6-1 to TRBJ1-2; 8 bases align to TRBD1. Germline loops: CDR1 MNHNS, CDR2 SASEGT. The CDR3 sequence is 14 residues long. The V and J ends lost 5 bases and 2 bases, in that order; junction bases with no gene match: 4. CDR3 in amino acids: CASSNRGNNYGYTF. The CDR3 DNA is TGTGCCAGCAGTAACAGGGGGAACAACTATGGCTACACCTTC.

The chain carries TRBV6-5 and TRBJ2-7; 9 bases fit TRBD1. CDR1 is MNHEY, CDR2 SVGAGI, per germline. CDR3 length equals 15 residues. V trimming: 2 bases; J trimming: 2 bases; junction bases outside the gene matches: 4. DNA of the CDR3: TGTGCCAGCAGTTACCGGGACAGGGCCCCCTACGAGCAGTACTTC. Translating gives CASSYRDRAPYEQYF.

The genes are TRBV7-3 and TRBJ2-3, with 8 bases fitting TRBD2. Germline CDR1 is SGHTA and CDR2 is FQGTGA. This CDR3 has 14 amino acids. J gave up 6 bases and V 5 bases, and 7 bases lay outside the gene matches. DNA of the CDR3: TGTGCCAGCAGCCCCGGGGGGGCTAGCGATACGCAGTATTTT. Translated: CASSPGGASDTQYF.